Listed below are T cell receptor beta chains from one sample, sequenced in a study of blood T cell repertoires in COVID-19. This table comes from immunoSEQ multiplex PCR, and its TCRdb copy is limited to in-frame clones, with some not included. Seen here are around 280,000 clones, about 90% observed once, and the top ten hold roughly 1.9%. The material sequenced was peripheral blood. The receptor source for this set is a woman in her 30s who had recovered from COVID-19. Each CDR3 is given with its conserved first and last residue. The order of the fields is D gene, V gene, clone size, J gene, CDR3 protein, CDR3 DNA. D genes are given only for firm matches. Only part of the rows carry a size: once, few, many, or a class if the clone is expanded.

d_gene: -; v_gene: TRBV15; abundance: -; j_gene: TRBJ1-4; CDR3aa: CATSRDVGATNEKLFF; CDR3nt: TGTGCCACCAGCAGAGATGTCGGTGCAACTAATGAAAAACTGTTTTTT
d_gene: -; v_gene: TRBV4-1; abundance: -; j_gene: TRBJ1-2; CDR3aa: CASNDRPPPSYDGYTF; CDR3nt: TGCGCCAGCAACGATCGCCCACCTCCCTCCTATGATGGCTACACCTTC
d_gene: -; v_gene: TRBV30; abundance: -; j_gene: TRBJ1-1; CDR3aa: CAWSAGQNTEAFF; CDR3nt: TGTGCCTGGAGTGCGGGACAGAACACTGAAGCTTTCTTT
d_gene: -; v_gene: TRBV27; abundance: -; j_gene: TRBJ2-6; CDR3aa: CASSSEIGANVLTF; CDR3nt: TGTGCCAGCAGTTCGGAGATTGGGGCCAACGTCCTGACTTTC
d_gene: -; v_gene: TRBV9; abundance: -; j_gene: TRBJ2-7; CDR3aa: CASSVGTTYEQYF; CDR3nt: TGTGCCAGCAGCGTAGGGACAACCTACGAGCAGTACTTC
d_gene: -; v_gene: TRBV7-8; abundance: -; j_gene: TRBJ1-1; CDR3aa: CASSSGGNTEAFF; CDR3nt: TGTGCCAGCAGCTCCGGGGGTAACACTGAAGCTTTCTTT
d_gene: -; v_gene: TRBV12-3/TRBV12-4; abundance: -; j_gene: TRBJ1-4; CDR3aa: CASSLKGREKLFF; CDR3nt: TGTGCCAGCAGTTTAAAGGGGCGGGAAAAACTGTTTTTT
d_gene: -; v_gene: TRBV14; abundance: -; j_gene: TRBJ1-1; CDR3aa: CASSQIITEAFF; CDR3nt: TGTGCCAGCAGCCAAATCATTACTGAAGCTTTCTTT
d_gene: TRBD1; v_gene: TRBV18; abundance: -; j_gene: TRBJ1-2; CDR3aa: CASSPIGHRFGTVNNYGYTF; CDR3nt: TGTGCCAGCTCACCGATCGGCCATAGATTCGGGACAGTAAATAACTATGGCTACACCTTC
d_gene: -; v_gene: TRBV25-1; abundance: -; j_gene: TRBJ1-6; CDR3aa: CASSHPDRMNSPLHF; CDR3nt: TGTGCCAGCAGTCACCCTGACAGGATGAATTCACCCCTCCACTTT
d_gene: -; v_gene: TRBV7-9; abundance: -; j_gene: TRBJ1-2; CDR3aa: CASSLAYRGAQRGYTF; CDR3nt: TGTGCCAGCAGCTTAGCTTACCGTGGAGCTCAGAGGGGCTACACCTTC
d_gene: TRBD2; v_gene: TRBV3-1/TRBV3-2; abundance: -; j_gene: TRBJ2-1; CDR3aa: CASSQDRTSGRVWFF; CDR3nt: TGTGCCAGCAGCCAAGACCGGACTAGCGGGAGGGTCTGGTTCTTC
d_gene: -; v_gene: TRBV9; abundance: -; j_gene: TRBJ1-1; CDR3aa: CASSRSTGGPRTEAFF; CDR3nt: TGTGCCAGCAGCAGATCAACGGGAGGCCCGCGGACTGAAGCTTTCTTT
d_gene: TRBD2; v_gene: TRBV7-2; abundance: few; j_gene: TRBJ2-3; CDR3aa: CASSFPIFSGEGRTDTQYF; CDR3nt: TGTGCCAGCAGCTTCCCGATCTTTTCGGGGGAGGGCCGGACAGATACGCAGTATTTT
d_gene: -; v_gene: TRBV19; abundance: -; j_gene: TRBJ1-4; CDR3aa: CASSIATQGYEKLFF; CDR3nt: TGTGCCAGTAGTATTGCGACTCAGGGGTACGAAAAACTGTTTTTT
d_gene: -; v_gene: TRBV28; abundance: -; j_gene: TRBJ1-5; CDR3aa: CASIPASDSNQPQHF; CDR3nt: TGTGCCAGCATCCCCGCCTCAGATAGCAATCAGCCCCAGCATTTT
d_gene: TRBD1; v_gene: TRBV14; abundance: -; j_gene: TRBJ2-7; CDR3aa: CASSSFRTGDYEQYF; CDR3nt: TGTGCCAGCAGCTCATTCCGGACAGGGGACTACGAGCAGTACTTC
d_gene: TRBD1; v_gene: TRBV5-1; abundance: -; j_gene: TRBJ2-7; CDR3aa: CASSWGTGAQNEQYF; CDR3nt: TGCGCCAGCAGCTGGGGGACAGGGGCGCAGAACGAGCAGTACTTC
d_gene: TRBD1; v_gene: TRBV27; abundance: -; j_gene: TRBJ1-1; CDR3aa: CASSLQGAFVRTEAFF; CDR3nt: TGTGCCAGCAGTCTGCAGGGGGCATTCGTGAGGACTGAAGCTTTCTTT
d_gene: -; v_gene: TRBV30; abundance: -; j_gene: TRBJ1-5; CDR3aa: CAWSGQGGQPQHF; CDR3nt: TGTGCCTGGAGTGGGCAGGGAGGTCAGCCCCAGCATTTT
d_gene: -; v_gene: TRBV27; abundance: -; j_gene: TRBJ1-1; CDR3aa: CASSPLTPQGKSEAFF; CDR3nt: TGTGCCAGCAGTCCTCTGACCCCACAGGGCAAGTCTGAAGCTTTCTTT
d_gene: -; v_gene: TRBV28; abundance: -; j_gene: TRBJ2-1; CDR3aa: CASSGTSYNEQFF; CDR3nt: TGTGCCAGCAGTGGGACTTCCTACAATGAGCAGTTCTTC
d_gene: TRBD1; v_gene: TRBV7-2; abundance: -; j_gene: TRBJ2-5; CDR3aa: CASHDRATETQYF; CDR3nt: TGTGCCAGCCATGACAGGGCAACAGAGACCCAGTACTTC
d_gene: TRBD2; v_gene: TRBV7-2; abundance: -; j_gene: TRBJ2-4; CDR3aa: CASSLDPGLAGGDDIQYF; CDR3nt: TGTGCCAGCAGCTTAGATCCCGGACTAGCGGGAGGGGACGACATTCAGTACTTC
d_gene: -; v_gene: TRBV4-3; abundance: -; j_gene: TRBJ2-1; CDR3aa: CASSQEIASSYNEQFF; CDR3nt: TGCGCCAGCAGCCAAGAGATAGCGTCCTCCTACAATGAGCAGTTCTTC